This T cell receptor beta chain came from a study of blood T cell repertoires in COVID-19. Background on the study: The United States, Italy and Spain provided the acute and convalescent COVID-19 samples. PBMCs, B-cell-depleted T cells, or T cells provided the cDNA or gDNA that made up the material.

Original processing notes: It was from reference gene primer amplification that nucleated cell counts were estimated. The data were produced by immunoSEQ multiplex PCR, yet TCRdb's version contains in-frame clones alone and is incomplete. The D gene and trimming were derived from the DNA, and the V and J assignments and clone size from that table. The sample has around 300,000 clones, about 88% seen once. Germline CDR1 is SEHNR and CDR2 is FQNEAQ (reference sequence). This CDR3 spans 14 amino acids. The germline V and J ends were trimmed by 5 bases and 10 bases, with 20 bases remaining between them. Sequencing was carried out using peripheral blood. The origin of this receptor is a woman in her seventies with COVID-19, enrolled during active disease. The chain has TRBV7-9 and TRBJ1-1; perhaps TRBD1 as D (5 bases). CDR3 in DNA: TGTGCCAGCAGCCCGACCGAACCGACAGTTGGAGCTTTCTTT. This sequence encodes CASSPTEPTVGAFF. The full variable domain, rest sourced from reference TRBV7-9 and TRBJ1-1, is DTGVSQNPRHKITKRGQNVTFRCDPISEHNRLYWYRQTLGQGPEFLTYFQNEAQLEKSRLLSDRFSAERPKGSFSTLEIQRTEQGDSAMYLCASSPTEPTVGAFFGQGTRLTVV.